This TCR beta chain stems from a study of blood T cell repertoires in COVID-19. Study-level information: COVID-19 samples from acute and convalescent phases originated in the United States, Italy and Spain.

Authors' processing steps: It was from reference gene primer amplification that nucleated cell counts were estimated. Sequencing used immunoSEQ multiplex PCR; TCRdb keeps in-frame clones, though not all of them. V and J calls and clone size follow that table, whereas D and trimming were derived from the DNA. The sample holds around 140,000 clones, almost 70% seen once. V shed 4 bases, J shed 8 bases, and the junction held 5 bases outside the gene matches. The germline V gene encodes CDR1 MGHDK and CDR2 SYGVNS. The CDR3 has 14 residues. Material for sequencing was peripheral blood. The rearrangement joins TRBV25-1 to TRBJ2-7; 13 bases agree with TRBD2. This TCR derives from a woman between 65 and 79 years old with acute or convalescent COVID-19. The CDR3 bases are TGTGCCAGCAGTGGGGGGACTAGCGGGACGAAGCAGTACTTC. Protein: CASSGGTSGTKQYF.